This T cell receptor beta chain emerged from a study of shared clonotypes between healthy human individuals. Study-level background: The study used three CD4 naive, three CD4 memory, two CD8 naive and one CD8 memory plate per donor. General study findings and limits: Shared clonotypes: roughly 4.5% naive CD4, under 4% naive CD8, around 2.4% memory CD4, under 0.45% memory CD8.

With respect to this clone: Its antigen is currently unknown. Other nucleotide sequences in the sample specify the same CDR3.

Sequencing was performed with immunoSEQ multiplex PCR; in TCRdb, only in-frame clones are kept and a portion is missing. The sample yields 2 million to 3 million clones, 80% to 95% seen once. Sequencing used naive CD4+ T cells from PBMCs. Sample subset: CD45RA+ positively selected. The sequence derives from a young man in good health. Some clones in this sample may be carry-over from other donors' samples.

The CDR3 loop reads CASSLGPQETQYF. CDR3 nucleotides: TGTGCCAGCAGCTTAGGGCCCCAGGAGACCCAGTACTTC. This chain links TRBV11-1 with TRBJ2-5; no clear D. The CDR3 covers 13 residues. Per germline, CDR1 SGHAT and CDR2 FQDESV (reference sequence). Trimming shortened V by 1 base and J by 5 bases, and 8 bases separated the two germline ends.